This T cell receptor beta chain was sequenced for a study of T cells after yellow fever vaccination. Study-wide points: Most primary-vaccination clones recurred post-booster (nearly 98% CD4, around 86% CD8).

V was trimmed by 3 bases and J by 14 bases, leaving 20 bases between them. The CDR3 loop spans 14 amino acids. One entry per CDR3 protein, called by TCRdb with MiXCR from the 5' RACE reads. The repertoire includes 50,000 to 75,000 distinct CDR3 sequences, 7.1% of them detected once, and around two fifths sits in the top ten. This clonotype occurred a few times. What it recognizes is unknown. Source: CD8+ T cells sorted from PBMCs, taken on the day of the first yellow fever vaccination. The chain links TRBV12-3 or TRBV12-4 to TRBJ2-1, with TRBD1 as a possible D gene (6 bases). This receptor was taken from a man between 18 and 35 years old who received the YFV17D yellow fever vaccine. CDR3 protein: CASSLGRGSDMEFF. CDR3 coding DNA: TGTGCCAGCAGTTTGGGAAGGGGGTCCGACATGGAGTTCTTC.